This TCR beta chain is from a study of blood T cell repertoires in COVID-19. Under the authors' procedure: For nucleated cells, counts were estimated from reference gene primer amplification. Here immunoSEQ multiplex PCR was the method, and the copy in TCRdb shows in-frame clones only, minus some. V and J calls plus clone size are reproduced from that table; the DNA served to infer D and trimming. Of 70,000 to 95,000 clones listed, around nine tenths were seen once; the top ten hold around 4%. CDR1 SGHVS and CDR2 FQNEAQ come from the germline V gene. This CDR3 spans 16 amino acids. V was pared by 1 base and J by 7 bases, with 19 bases between.

The TCR was taken from a woman between 45 and 65 years old in a cohort sampled during active COVID-19. The specimen sequenced was peripheral blood. V and J are TRBV7-8 and TRBJ2-5, with D uncertain. The CDR3 loop reads CASSLVDTLPPGTQYF. As DNA, the CDR3 is TGTGCCAGCAGCTTAGTCGACACGTTACCACCCGGGACCCAGTACTTC.